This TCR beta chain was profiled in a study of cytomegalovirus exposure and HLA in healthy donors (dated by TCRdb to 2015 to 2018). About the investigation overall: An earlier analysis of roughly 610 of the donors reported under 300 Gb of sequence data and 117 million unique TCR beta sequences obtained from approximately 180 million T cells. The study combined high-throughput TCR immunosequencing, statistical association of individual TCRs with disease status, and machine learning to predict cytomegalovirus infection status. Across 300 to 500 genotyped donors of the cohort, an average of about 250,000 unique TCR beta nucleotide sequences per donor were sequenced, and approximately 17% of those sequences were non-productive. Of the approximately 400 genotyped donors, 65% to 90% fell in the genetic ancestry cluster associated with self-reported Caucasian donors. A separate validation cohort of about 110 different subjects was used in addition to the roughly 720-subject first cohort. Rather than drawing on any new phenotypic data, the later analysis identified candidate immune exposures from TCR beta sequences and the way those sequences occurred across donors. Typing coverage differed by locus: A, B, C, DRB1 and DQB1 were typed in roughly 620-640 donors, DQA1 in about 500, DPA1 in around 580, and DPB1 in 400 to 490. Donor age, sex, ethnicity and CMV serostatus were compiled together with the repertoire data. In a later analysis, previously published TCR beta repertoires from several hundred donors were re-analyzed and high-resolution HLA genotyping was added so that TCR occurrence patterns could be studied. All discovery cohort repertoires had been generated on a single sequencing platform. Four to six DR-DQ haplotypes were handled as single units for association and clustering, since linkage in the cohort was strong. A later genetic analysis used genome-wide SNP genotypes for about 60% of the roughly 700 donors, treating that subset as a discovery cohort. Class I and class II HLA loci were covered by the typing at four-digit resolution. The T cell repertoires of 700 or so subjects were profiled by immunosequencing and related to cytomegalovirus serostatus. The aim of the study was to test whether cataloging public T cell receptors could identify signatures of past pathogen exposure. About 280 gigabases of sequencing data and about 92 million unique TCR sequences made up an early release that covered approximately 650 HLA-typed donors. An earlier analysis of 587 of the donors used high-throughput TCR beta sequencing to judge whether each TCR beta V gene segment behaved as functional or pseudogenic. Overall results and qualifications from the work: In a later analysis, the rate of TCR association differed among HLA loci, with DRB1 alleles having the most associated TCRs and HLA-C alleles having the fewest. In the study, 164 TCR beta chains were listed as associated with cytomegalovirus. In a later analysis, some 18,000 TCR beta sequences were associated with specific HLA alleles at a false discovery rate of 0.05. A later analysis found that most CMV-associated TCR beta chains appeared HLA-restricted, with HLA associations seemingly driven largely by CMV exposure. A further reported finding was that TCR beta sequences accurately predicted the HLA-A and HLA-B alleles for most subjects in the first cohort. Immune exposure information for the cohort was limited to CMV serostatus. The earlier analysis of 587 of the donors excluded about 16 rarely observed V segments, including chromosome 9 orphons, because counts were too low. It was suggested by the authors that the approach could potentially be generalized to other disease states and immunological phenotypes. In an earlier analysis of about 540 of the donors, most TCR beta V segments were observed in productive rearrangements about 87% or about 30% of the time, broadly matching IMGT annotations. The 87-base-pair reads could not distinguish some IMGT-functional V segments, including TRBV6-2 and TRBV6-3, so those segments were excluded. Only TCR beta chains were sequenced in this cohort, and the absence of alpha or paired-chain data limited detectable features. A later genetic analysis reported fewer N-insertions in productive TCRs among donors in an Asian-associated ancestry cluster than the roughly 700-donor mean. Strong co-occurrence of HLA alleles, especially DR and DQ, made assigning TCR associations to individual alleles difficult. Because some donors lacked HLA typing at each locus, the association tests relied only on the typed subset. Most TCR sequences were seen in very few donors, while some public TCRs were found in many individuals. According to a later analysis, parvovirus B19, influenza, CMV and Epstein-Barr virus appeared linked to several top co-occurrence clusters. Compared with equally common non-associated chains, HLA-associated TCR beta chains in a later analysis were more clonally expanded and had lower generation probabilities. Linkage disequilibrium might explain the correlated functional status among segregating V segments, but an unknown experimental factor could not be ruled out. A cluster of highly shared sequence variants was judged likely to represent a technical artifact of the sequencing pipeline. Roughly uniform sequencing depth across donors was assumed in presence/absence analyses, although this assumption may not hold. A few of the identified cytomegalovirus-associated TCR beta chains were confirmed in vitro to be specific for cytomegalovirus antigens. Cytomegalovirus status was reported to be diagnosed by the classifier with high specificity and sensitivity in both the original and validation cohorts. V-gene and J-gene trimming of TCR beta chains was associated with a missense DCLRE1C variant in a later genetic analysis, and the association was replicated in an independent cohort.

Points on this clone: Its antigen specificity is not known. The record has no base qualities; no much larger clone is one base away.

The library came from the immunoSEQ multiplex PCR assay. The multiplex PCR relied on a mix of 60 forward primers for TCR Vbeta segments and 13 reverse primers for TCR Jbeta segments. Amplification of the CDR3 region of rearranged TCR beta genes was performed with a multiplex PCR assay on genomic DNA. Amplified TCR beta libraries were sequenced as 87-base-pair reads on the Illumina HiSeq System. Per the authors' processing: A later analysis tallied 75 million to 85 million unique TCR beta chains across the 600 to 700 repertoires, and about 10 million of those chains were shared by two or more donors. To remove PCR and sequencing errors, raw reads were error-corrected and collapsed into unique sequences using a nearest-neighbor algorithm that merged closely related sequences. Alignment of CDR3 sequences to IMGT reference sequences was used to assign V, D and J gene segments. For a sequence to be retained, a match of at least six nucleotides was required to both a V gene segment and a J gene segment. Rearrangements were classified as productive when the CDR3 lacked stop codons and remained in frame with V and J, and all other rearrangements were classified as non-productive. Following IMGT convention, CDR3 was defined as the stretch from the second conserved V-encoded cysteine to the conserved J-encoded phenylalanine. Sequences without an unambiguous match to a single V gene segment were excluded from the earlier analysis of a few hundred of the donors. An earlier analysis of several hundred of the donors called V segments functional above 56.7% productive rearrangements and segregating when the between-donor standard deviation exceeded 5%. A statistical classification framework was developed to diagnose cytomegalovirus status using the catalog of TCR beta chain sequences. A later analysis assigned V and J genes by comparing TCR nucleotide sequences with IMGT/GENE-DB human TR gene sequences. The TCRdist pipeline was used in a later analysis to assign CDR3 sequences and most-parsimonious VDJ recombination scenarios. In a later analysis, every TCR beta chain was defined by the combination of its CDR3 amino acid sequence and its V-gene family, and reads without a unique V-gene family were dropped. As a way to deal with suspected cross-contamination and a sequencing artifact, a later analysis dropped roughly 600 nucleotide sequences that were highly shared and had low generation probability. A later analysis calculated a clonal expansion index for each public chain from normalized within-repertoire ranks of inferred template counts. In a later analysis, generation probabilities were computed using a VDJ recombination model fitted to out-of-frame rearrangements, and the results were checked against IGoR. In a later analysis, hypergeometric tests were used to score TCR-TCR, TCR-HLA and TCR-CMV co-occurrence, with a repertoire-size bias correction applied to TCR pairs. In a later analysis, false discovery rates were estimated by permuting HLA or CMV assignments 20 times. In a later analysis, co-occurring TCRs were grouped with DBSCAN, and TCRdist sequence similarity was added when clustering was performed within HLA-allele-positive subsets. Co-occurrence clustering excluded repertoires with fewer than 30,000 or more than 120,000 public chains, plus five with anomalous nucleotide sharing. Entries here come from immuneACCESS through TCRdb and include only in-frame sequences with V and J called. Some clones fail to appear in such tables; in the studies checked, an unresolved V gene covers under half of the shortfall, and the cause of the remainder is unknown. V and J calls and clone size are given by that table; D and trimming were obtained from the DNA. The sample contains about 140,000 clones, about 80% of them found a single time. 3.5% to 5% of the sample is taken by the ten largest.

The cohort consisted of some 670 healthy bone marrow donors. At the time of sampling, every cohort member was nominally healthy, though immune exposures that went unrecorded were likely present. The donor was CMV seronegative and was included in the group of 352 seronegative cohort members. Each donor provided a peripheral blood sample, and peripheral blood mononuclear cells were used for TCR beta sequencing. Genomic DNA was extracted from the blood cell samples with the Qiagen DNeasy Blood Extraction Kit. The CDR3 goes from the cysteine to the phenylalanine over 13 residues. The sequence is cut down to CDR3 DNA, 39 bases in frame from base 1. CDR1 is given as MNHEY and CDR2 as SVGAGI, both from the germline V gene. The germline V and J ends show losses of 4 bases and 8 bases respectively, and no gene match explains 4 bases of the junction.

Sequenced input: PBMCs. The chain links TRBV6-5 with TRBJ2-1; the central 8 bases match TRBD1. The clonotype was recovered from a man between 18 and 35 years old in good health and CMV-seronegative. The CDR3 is CASSFGQGYEQFF. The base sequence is TGTGCCAGCAGTTTCGGACAGGGCTATGAGCAGTTCTTC.